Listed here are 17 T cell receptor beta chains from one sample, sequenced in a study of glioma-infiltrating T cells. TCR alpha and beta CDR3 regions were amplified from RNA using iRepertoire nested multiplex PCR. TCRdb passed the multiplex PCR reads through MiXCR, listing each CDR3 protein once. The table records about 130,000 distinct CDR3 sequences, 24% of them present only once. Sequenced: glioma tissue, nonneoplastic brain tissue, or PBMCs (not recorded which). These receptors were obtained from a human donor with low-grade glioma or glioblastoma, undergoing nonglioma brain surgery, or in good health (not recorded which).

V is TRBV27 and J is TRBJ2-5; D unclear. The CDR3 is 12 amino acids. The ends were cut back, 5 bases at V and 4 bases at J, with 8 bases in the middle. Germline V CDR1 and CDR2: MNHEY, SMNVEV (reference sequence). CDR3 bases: TGTGCCAGCAGTAGGCCCGCAGAGACCCAGTACTTC. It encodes CASSRPAETQYF.

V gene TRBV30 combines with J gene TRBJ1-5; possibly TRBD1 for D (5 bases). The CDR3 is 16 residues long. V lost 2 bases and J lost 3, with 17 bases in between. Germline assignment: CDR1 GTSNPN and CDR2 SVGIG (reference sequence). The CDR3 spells CAWSNVGNRFNQPQHF. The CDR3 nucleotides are TGTGCCTGGAGTAACGTGGGGAACAGGTTCAATCAGCCCCAGCATTTT.

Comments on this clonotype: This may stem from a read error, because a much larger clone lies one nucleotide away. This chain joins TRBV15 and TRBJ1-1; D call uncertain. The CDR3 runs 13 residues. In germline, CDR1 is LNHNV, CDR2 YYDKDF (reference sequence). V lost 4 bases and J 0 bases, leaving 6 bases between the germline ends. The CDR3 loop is CATSTKMNTEAFF. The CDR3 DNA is TGTGCCACCAGCACCAAAATGAACACTGAAGCTTTCTTT.

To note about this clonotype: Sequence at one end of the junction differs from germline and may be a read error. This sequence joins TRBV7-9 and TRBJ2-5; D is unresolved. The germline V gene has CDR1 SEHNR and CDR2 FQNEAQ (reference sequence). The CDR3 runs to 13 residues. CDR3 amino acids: CAGSAWIQETQYF. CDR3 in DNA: TGTGCCGGCAGCGCATGGATCCAAGAGACCCAGTACTTC.

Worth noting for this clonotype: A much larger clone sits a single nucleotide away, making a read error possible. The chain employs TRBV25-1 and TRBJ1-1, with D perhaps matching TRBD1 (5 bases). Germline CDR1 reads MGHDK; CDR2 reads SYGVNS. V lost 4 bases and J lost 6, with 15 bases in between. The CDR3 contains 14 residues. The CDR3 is CASSGWAGYPEAFF. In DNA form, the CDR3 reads TGTGCCAGCAGTGGATGGGCAGGGTACCCTGAAGCTTTCTTT.

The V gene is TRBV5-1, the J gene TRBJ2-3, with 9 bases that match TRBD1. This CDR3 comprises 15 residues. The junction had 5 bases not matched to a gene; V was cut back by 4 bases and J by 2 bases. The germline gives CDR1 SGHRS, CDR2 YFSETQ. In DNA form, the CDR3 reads TGCGCCAGCAGCATGAGGACAGGGGTCACAGATACGCAGTATTTT. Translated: CASSMRTGVTDTQYF.

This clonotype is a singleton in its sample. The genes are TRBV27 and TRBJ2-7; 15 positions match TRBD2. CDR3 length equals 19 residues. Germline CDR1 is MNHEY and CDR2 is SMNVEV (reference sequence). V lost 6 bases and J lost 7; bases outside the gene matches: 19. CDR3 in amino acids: CASSPTGLAGGRGLNEQYV. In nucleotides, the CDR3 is TGTGCCAGCAGCCCCACTGGACTAGCGGGGGGGCGAGGGCTGAATGAGCAGTACGTC.

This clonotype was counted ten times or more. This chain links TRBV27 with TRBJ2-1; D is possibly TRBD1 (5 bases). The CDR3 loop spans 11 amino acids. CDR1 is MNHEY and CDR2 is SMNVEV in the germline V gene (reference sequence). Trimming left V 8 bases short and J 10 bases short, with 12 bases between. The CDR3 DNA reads TGTGCCAGCGGGGCCATGGGGGAGCAGTTCTTC. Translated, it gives CASGAMGEQFF.

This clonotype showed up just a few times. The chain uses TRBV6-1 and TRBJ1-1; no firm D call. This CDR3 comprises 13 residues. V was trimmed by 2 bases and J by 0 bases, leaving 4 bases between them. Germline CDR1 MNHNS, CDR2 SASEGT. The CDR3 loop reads CASSENLNTEAFF. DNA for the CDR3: TGTGCCAGCAGTGAAAACCTGAACACTGAAGCTTTCTTT.

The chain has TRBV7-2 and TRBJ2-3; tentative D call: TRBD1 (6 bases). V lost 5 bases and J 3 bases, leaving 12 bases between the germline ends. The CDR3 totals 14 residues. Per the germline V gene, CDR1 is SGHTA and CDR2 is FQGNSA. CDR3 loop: CASSPFQGTDTQYF. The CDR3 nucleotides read TGTGCCAGCAGCCCATTTCAGGGGACAGATACGCAGTATTTT.

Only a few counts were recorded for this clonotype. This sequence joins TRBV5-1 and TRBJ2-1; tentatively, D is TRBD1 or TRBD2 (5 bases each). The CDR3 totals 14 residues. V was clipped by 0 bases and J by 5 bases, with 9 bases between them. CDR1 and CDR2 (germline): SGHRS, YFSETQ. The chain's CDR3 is CASSLDEGNNEQFF. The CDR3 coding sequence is TGCGCCAGCAGCTTGGATGAGGGGAACAATGAGCAGTTCTTC.

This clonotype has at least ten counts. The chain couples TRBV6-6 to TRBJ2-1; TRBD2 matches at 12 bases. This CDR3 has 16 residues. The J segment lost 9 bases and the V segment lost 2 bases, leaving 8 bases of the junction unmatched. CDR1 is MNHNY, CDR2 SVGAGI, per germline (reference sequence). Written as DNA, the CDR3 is TGTGCCAGCAGTTACCTTCCTAGCGGGGGGGCCATTGAGCAGTTCTTC. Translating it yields CASSYLPSGGAIEQFF.

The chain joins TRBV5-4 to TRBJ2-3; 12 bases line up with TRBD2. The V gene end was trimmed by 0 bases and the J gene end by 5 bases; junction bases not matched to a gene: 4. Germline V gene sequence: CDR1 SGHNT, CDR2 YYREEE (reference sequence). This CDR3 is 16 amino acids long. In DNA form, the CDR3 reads TGTGCCAGCAGCTTGGTACTAGCGGGGGGAATAGATACGCAGTATTTT. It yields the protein CASSLVLAGGIDTQYF.

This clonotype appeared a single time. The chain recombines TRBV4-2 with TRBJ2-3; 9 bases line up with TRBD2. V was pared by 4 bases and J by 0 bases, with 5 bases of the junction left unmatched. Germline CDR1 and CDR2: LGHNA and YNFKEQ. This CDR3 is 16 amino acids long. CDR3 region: CASSRATSGSTDTQYF. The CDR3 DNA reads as TGTGCCAGCAGCCGAGCGACTAGCGGAAGCACAGATACGCAGTATTTT.

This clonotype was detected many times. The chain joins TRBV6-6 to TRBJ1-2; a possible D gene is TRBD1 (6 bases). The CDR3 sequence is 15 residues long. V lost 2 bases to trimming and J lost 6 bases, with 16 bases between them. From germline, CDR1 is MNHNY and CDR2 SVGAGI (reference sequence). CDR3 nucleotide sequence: TGTGCCAGCAGTTACATGGCGGGGGCGGATGATGGCTACACCTTC. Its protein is CASSYMAGADDGYTF.

As DNA, the CDR3 is TGTGCCAGCAGTGCCCGGGGGGGGGGCTACAATGAGCAGTTCTTC. Its protein is CASSARGGGYNEQFF. The rearrangement joins TRBV6-2 or TRBV6-3 to TRBJ2-1; 8 bases match TRBD2. The CDR3 spans 15 residues. The germline V gene encodes CDR1 MNHEY and CDR2 SVGEGT. V was pared by 5 bases and J by 3 bases, with 6 bases of the junction left unmatched.

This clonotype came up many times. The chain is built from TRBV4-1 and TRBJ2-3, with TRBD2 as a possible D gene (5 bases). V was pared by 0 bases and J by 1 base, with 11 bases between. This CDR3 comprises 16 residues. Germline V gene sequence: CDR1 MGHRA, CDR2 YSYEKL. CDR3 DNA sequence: TGCGCCAGCAGCCAAGATCGTTGGGGAGGCACAGATACGCAGTATTTT. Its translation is CASSQDRWGGTDTQYF.